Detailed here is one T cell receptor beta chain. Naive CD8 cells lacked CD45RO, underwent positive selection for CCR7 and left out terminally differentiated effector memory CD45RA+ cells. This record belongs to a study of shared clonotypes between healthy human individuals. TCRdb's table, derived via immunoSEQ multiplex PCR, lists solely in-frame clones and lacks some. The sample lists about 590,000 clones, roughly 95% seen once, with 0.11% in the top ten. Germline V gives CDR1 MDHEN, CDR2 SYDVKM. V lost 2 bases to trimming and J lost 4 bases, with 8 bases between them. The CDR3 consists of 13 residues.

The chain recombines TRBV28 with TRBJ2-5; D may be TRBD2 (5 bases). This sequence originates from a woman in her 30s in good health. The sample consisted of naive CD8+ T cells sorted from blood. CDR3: CASSLAEGETQYF. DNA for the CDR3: TGTGCCAGCAGTTTAGCCGAGGGAGAGACCCAGTACTTC.